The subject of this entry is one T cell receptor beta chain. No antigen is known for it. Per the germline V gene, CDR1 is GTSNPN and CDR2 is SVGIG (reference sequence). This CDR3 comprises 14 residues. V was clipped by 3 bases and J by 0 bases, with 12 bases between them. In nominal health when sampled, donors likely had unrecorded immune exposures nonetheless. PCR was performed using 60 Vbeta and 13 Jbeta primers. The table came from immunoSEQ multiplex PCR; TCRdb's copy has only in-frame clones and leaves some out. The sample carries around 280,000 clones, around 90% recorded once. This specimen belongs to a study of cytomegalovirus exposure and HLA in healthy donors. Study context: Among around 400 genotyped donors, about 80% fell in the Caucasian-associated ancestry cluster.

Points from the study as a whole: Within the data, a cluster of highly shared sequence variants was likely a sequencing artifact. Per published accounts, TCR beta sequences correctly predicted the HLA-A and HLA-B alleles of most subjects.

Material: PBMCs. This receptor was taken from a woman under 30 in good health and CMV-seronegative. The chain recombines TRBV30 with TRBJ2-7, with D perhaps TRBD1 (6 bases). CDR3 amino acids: CAWSRGQSSYEQYF. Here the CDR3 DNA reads TGTGCCTGGAGCAGGGGACAAAGCTCCTACGAGCAGTACTTC.